These 21 T cell receptor beta chains came from one sample sequenced in a study of CD8 T cells in Susac syndrome. Random hexamers primed reverse transcription of about 0.45 to 1 ug RNA. Via MiXCR, TCRdb re-called the immunoSEQ multiplex PCR reads, giving one row per CDR3 protein. Here the sample spans approximately 300,000 distinct CDR3 sequences, 89% being singletons. The sequenced sample was CD8+ T cells from PBMCs. The receptor set was obtained from a human donor with multiple sclerosis.

V gene TRBV5-5 combines with J gene TRBJ1-3; possibly TRBD1 for D (5 bases). The V and J ends lost 0 bases and 0 bases respectively, with 7 bases between them. CDR1 SGHKS and CDR2 YYEKEE come from the germline V gene (reference sequence). This CDR3 region has 15 residues. The CDR3 nucleotides are TGTGCCAGCAGCTTGGAGGGGATCTCTGGAAACACCATATATTTT. Protein product: CASSLEGISGNTIYF.

CDR3 DNA sequence: TGCAGTGCTACGGAATCCCCCGGGGCCAGGGTCTATGGCTACACCTTC. Its translation is CSATESPGARVYGYTF. The genes are TRBV20-1 and TRBJ1-2; D is perhaps TRBD1 (5 bases). The V gene's germline CDR1 is DFQATT and CDR2 SNEGSKA (reference sequence). V was cut by 4 bases and J by 4 bases, with 22 bases left in between. The CDR3 length is 16 residues.

The J gene is TRBJ2-3, the V gene TRBV9, with D perhaps TRBD1 or TRBD2 (5 bases each). CDR3 length: 13 residues. Trimming took 0 bases from V and 9 from J, leaving 11 bases between them. Germline V CDR1 and CDR2: SGDLS, YYNGEE. The CDR3, as DNA: TGTGCCAGCAGCGTAGTTGTAGGGGACACGCAGTATTTT. Translated, it gives CASSVVVGDTQYF.

This clonotype was seen only once. This chain connects TRBV7-9 to TRBJ2-2; 10 bases match TRBD1. This CDR3 has 16 residues. The germline gives CDR1 SEHNR, CDR2 FQNEAQ (reference sequence). V lost 5 bases to trimming and J lost 4 bases; unmatched junction nucleotides: 7. The CDR3, as DNA: TGTGCCAGCAGCATCACCGGGACAGGGGTCACCGGGGAGCTGTTTTTT. Its protein is CASSITGTGVTGELFF.

The V call is TRBV7-9, the J call TRBJ2-5; the D is unclear. The CDR3 has 15 residues. CDR1 SEHNR and CDR2 FQNEAQ come from the germline V gene (reference sequence). Trimming took 5 bases from V and 5 from J, leaving 18 bases between them. CDR3 DNA: TGTGCCAGCAGCCTCCCCGAAGTGAGGCAGGAGACCCAGTACTTC. Its translation is CASSLPEVRQETQYF.

V is TRBV7-9 and J is TRBJ1-2; D gene uncertain. This CDR3 is 14 amino acids long. V dropped 8 bases and J dropped 2 bases, with 15 bases sitting between them. CDR1 and CDR2 (germline): SEHNR, FQNEAQ (reference sequence). The DNA for the CDR3 is TGTGCCAGCTACCCAGTCGCGGAGAACTATGGCTACACCTTC. It is translated as CASYPVAENYGYTF. Filled out from reference TRBV7-9 and TRBJ1-2, the complete variable domain reads DTGVSQNPRHKITKRGQNVTFRCDPISEHNRLYWYRQTLGQGPEFLTYFQNEAQLEKSRLLSDRFSAERPKGSFSTLEIQRTEQGDSAMYLCASYPVAENYGYTFGSGTRLTVV.

The V call is TRBV27, the J call TRBJ2-3; D gene ambiguous. The ends were cut back, 7 bases at V and 4 bases at J, with 9 bases in the middle. The length of the CDR3 is 12 residues. Germline V CDR1 and CDR2: MNHEY, SMNVEV (reference sequence). The CDR3 nucleotides are TGTGCCAGCACCCACCAGGCAGATACGCAGTATTTT. Encoded protein: CASTHQADTQYF.

The V and J genes are TRBV27 and TRBJ2-7; TRBD2 agrees at 10 bases. Looked up from germline, CDR1 is MNHEY and CDR2 is SMNVEV (reference sequence). The CDR3 loop spans 15 amino acids. With V trimmed by 4 bases and J by 4 bases, 7 bases remained unmatched. The CDR3 sequence: CASSYGLADRYEQYF. CDR3 in DNA: TGTGCCAGCAGTTACGGACTAGCGGATCGTTACGAGCAGTACTTC.

The chain joins TRBV7-9 to TRBJ2-3; perhaps TRBD2 as D (6 bases). The CDR3 spans 17 residues. Trimming pared 5 bases from V and 0 bases from J, leaving 18 bases between. CDR1 and CDR2 (germline): SEHNR, FQNEAQ (reference sequence). The CDR3 DNA follows: TGTGCCAGCAGCCCGCCGGCGTTGGGACTGAGCACAGATACGCAGTATTTT. Its translation: CASSPPALGLSTDTQYF.

This chain joins TRBV7-9 and TRBJ2-7; D call uncertain. V was trimmed by 4 bases and J by 4 bases, leaving 11 bases between them. Germline CDR1 reads SEHNR; CDR2 reads FQNEAQ (reference sequence). This CDR3 region has 13 residues. The chain's CDR3 is CASSYPAQYEQYF. Written as DNA, the CDR3 is TGTGCCAGCAGCTATCCAGCTCAGTACGAGCAGTACTTC.

The V and J genes are TRBV15 and TRBJ2-5; TRBD1 or TRBD2 may be the D gene (5 bases each). The germline V and J ends were trimmed by 5 bases and 2 bases, with 15 bases remaining between them. CDR1 is LNHNV and CDR2 is YYDKDF in the germline V gene (reference sequence). The CDR3 totals 15 residues. CDR3 sequence: CATSLFRGGQETQYF. CDR3 nucleotides: TGTGCCACCAGCTTATTCCGTGGGGGACAAGAGACCCAGTACTTC.

CDR3 in amino acids: CASSPNQGGYEQYF. CDR3 sequence (DNA): TGTGCCAGCAGCCCGAATCAGGGGGGGTACGAGCAGTACTTC. The chain has TRBV9 and TRBJ2-7; D possibly matches TRBD1 or TRBD2 (7 bases each). Trimming left V 4 bases short and J 4 bases short, with 15 bases between. Germline values: CDR1 SGDLS, CDR2 YYNGEE. The CDR3 is 14 amino acids.

The chain carries TRBV20-1 and TRBJ1-2; no definite D call. Trimming stripped 0 bases from V and 4 bases from J, with 9 bases between. The length of the CDR3 is 13 residues. The germline CDR1 and CDR2 sequences are DFQATT and SNEGSKA (reference sequence). The CDR3 nucleotides are TGCAGTGCTAGAGATTGGACCTCCTATGGCTACACCTTC. Translating it yields CSARDWTSYGYTF.

This clonotype was observed a single time. The chain uses TRBV6-5 and TRBJ2-5; 9 nucleotides align to TRBD2. With 4 bases clipped from V and 0 bases from J, the junction kept 6 bases outside the gene matches. The CDR3 runs to 16 residues. Germline CDR1 and CDR2: MNHEY and SVGAGI. The CDR3 loop is CASSSTASGDQETQYF. The CDR3 DNA sequence: TGTGCCAGCAGTTCCACGGCTAGCGGGGACCAAGAGACCCAGTACTTC.

The chain links TRBV13 to TRBJ2-7; D could derive from TRBD1 or TRBD2 (5 bases each). Germline assignment: CDR1 PRHDT and CDR2 FYEKMQ (reference sequence). The V end lost 5 bases, the J end lost 3 bases, and 14 bases lay between the germline ends. The CDR3 spans 14 residues. The CDR3 nucleotides are TGTGCCAGCAGCCACCGGGACCAGCACTACGAGCAGTACTTC. This codes for CASSHRDQHYEQYF. The whole variable domain, remainder taken from reference TRBV13 and TRBJ2-7, is AAGVIQSPRHLIKEKRETATLKCYPIPRHDTVYWYQQGPGQDPQFLISFYEKMQSDKGSIPDRFSAQQFSDYHSELNMSSLELGDSALYFCASSHRDQHYEQYFGPGTRLTVT.

CDR3: CASSAGMSYEQYF. DNA of the CDR3: TGTGCCAGCAGCGCCGGAATGTCCTACGAGCAGTACTTC. The chain employs TRBV7-2 and TRBJ2-7; D remains unclear. The CDR3 covers 13 residues. Germline CDR1 is SGHTA and CDR2 is FQGNSA. Trimming removed 5 bases from V and 1 base from J, with 9 bases in between.

The chain is built from TRBV27 and TRBJ1-4; TRBD1 aligns across 8 bases. The germline V gene encodes CDR1 MNHEY and CDR2 SMNVEV (reference sequence). The CDR3 totals 19 residues. The junction had 14 bases not matched to a gene; V was cut back by 5 bases and J by 0 bases. The DNA for the CDR3 is TGTGCCAGCAGTCACCTCGCCGGGACAGGAGTCTCAACTAATGAAAAACTGTTTTTT. It specifies CASSHLAGTGVSTNEKLFF.

The chain uses TRBV27 and TRBJ1-2, with D maybe TRBD1 (5 bases). CDR3 size: 14 residues. Germline CDR1 MNHEY, CDR2 SMNVEV (reference sequence). V lost 3 bases and J lost 0, with 8 bases in between. The CDR3: CASSLGGANYGYTF. Here the CDR3 DNA reads TGTGCCAGCAGTTTGGGGGGAGCTAACTATGGCTACACCTTC.

The chain combines TRBV11-2 with TRBJ1-5; D is uncertain. The V and J ends lost 4 bases and 6 bases respectively, with 16 bases between them. The CDR3 contains 15 residues. CDR1 is SGHAT and CDR2 is FQNNGV in the germline V gene. The CDR3 spells CASSSPMGLGQPQHF. DNA for the CDR3: TGTGCCAGCAGCTCTCCCATGGGCCTCGGTCAGCCCCAGCATTTT.

The V gene is TRBV7-9, the J gene TRBJ2-7, with 11 bases matching TRBD2. Trimming removed 5 bases from V and 6 bases from J; junction bases left unmatched: 9. The CDR3 length is 15 residues. CDR1 and CDR2 from the germline V gene are SEHNR and FQNEAQ (reference sequence). The CDR3 here is CASSTTSGRPLEQYF. The CDR3 DNA reads TGTGCCAGCAGCACAACTAGCGGGAGACCCCTCGAGCAGTACTTC.

This chain joins TRBV28 and TRBJ1-2; D unresolved. Trimming removed 4 bases at V and 4 bases at J, with 7 bases between. The CDR3 has 12 residues. Germline values: CDR1 MDHEN, CDR2 SYDVKM. CDR3 protein: CASSSPGYGYTF. The CDR3 DNA reads TGTGCCAGCAGTTCCCCCGGCTATGGCTACACCTTC.